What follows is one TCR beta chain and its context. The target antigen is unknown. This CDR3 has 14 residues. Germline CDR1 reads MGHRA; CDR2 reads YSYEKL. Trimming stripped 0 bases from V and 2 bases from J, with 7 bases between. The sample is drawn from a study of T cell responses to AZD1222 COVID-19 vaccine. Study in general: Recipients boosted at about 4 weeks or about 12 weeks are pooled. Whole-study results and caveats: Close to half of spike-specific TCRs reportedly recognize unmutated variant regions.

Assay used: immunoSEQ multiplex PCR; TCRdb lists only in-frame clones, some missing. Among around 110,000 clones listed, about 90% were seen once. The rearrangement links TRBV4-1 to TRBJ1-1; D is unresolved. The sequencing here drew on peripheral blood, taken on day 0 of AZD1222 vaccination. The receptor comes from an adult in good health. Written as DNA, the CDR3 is TGCGCCAGCAGCCAAGAGGCTAGAAACACTGAAGCTTTCTTT. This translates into CASSQEARNTEAFF.